This T cell receptor beta chain originates from a study of T cells expressing NK-cell markers. Germline V gives CDR1 PRHDT, CDR2 FYEKMQ (reference sequence). The CDR3 sequence is 16 residues long. TCRdb reanalyzed the 5' RACE reads, giving one entry per CDR3 protein sequence and no DNA. Its listing shows some 500,000 distinct CDR3 sequences. Sequenced material: blood T cells: a sorted CD56 or NKG2C T cell subset, CD4+ or CD8+ T cells, or bulk PBMC T cells (not recorded which). The V call is TRBV13, the J call TRBJ1-4; TCRdb selects TRBD1, and the lack of DNA leaves this call unchecked. The TCR was taken from a woman aged 50 to 60 in good health. Here the CDR3 reads CASSLVAGQRNEKLFF. Combining the CDR3 with reference TRBV13 and TRBJ1-4 gives the whole variable domain AAGVIQSPRHLIKEKRETATLKCYPIPRHDTVYWYQQGPGQDPQFLISFYEKMQSDKGSIPDRFSAQQFSDYHSELNMSSLELGDSALYFCASSLVAGQRNEKLFFGSGTQLSVL.